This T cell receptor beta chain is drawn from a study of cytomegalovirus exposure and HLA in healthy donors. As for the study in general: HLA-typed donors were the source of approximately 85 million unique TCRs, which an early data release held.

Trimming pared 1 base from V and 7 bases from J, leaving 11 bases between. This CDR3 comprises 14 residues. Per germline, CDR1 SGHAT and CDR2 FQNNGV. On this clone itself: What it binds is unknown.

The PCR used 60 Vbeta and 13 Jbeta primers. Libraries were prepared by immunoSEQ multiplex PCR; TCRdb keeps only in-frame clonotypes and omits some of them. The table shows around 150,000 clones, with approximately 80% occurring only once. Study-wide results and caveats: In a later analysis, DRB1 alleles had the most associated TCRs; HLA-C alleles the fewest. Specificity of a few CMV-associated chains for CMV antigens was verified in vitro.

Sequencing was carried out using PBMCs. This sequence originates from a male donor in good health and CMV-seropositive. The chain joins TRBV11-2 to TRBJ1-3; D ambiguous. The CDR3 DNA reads TGTGCCAGCAGCTTAGGGTCCGCCGGGAACACCATATATTTT. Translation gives CASSLGSAGNTIYF.